This note documents a single TCR beta chain sequence. The sample comes from a study of blood T cells in healthy people across ages. A second about 7 to 11 cycle PCR used barcoded and J-beta primers. TCRdb reprocessed the 5' RACE reads with MiXCR, giving one entry per CDR3 protein. The table has 1.6 million or so distinct CDR3 sequences, 30% to 40% seen once. The length of the CDR3 is 13 residues. V was shortened by 3 bases and J by 4 bases, with 6 bases between the two germline ends. Germline CDR1 reads MDHEN; CDR2 reads SYDVKM. The receptor comes from a woman in her twenties or thirties in good health. The V and J genes are TRBV28 and TRBJ2-2, with unresolved D. The specimen was blood. CDR3 bases: TGTGCCAGCAGTTTGGAGATCACCGGGGAGCTGTTTTTT. Amino acids: CASSLEITGELFF. Complete variable domain (other parts from reference TRBV28 and TRBJ2-2): DVKVTQSSRYLVKRTGEKVFLECVQDMDHENMFWYRQDPGLGLRLIYFSYDVKMKEKGDIPEGYSVSREKKERFSLILESASTNQTSMYLCASSLEITGELFFGEGSRLTVL.